This TCR beta chain was sequenced during a study of T cells in Graves' hyperthyroidism and ophthalmopathy. Study in general: Peripheral blood collection took place at initial diagnosis, before any treatment. Study-wide results and limits: Stable hyperthyroidism was told apart from ophthalmopathy by a model built on 13 V-J features.

This clonotype was seen ten or more times. Antigen unknown. An absence of ophthalmopathy progression within 18 months meant stable Graves' hyperthyroidism. Participants, patients aged 18 to 65, had newly diagnosed hyperthyroidism with a duration under 2 months. Per germline, CDR1 SGHVS and CDR2 FQNEAQ. This CDR3 has 13 residues. The V end was cut by 1 base, the J end by 4 bases, with 4 bases between. TCR beta CDR3 regions were amplified from RNA. Using the HTBI primer set, a first-round RT-PCR was run on the TCR CDR3. In TCRdb, the multiplex PCR reads were re-called with MiXCR into one record per CDR3 protein. There are some 560,000 distinct CDR3 sequences in the sample; around a sixth occur only once, and less than 9.5% lies in the top ten.

The genes are TRBV7-8 and TRBJ2-2; D is ambiguous. Sequenced: blood. This clonotype originated in a woman aged 25 to 45 with Graves' hyperthyroidism. The CDR3 spells CASSLVPTGELFF. The CDR3 region has the DNA TGTGCCAGCAGCTTAGTGCCCACCGGGGAGCTGTTTTTT.